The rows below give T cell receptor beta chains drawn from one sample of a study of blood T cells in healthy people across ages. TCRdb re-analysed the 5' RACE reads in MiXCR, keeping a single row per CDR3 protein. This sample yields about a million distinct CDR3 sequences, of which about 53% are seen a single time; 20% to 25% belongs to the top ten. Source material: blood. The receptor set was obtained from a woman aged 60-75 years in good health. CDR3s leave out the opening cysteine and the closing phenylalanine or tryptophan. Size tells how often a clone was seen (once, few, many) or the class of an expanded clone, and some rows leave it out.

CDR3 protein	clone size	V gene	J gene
SARGSGGSADTQY	.	TRBV20-1	TRBJ2-3
ASSRLGTSGNEQF	.	TRBV9	TRBJ2-1
ASSEAPGHKPAYEQY	.	TRBV7-9	TRBJ2-7
ASRSSGQETQY	.	TRBV6-1	TRBJ2-5
SASTPQGTYGYT	.	TRBV20-1	TRBJ1-2
ASTHPGQGTGNEQF	few	TRBV7-9	TRBJ2-1
SARDRGLDTQY	.	TRBV20-1	TRBJ2-3
ASSYSWGPEASYNEQF	once	TRBV6-5	TRBJ2-1
ASSRRQGDTDTQY	once	TRBV11-3	TRBJ2-3
ASQQGADTQY	.	TRBV25-1	TRBJ2-3
ASSESWGRGEQY	once	TRBV2	TRBJ2-7
AGSATSGTDTQY	few	TRBV6-4	TRBJ2-3
ASSLTGRVEEQF	.	TRBV5-5	TRBJ2-1
ALTGPTGGPYTQY	.	TRBV30	TRBJ2-3
ASSRLRETPYNEQF	.	TRBV9	TRBJ2-1
ASEFGPSSYEQY	few	TRBV6-2/TRBV6-3	TRBJ2-7
ASKGMGASDTQY	.	TRBV5-1	TRBJ2-3
ASSLGQGRYQETQY	.	TRBV7-2	TRBJ2-5
SAERDVRNEQF	few	TRBV29-1	TRBJ2-1
ASTVGQASSYNEQF	.	TRBV4-1	TRBJ2-1
SAIRSGGLAGGGPYNEQF	.	TRBV20-1	TRBJ2-1
ASSQHGQYYEQY	.	TRBV3-1	TRBJ2-7
SVVSGTGSYGYT	.	TRBV29-1	TRBJ1-2
ASSLKAGETQY	few	TRBV18	TRBJ2-5
ASRAGTDTQY	.	TRBV14	TRBJ2-3
ASSSLGRGRTNTEAF	few	TRBV27	TRBJ1-1
ASRPTSDPSYEQY	few	TRBV12-3/TRBV12-4	TRBJ2-7
ASSLEPASVDLSNEQF	.	TRBV4-1	TRBJ2-1
ASSKTPAGAVDERF	.	TRBV4-3	TRBJ2-1
ASGGNGELF	.	TRBV10-1	TRBJ2-2
ASSLKRGLGLEAYEQY	.	TRBV5-1	TRBJ2-7
SVEDRHSYEQY	many	TRBV29-1	TRBJ2-7
ASRLTGGVKQY	.	TRBV27	TRBJ2-7
ASSFSAEQY	.	TRBV7-9	TRBJ2-7
ASSSGQAGCGYT	once	TRBV7-8	TRBJ1-2
ASSVGDSAYEQY	few	TRBV9	TRBJ2-7
ASSATSGSHEQY	once	TRBV5-1	TRBJ2-7
ASSSPARTLEQY	.	TRBV5-5	TRBJ2-4
ASSQEWGVVVGEQY	.	TRBV4-3	TRBJ2-5
ASSQEAGHPFYEQF	.	TRBV4-3	TRBJ2-1
ASSFPSGSSETQY	.	TRBV28	TRBJ2-5
SARPWTSGDGSQY	few	TRBV20-1	TRBJ2-5
ASTTSGSDEQY	.	TRBV30	.
SGVRNIQY	.	TRBV29-1	TRBJ2-4
ASNKGGPQETQY	.	TRBV28	TRBJ2-5
SARESQRDTQH	few	TRBV20-1	TRBJ1-5
ASTLGQLNTEAF	.	TRBV7-2	TRBJ1-1
ASTRGAYNEQF	.	TRBV6-5	TRBJ2-1
ASSVEPGRATYEQY	.	TRBV9	TRBJ2-7
ASSALVGATYNEQF	.	TRBV5-1	TRBJ2-1
SVQRGGQYHGYT	.	TRBV29-1	TRBJ1-2
ASSPGLAGGDTQY	many	TRBV12-3/TRBV12-4	TRBJ2-3
ASSSPQGGIGANVLT	.	TRBV27	TRBJ2-6
ASCLAGRLQETRY	.	TRBV12-3/TRBV12-4	TRBJ2-5
ASSFRVGQETQF	few	TRBV28	.